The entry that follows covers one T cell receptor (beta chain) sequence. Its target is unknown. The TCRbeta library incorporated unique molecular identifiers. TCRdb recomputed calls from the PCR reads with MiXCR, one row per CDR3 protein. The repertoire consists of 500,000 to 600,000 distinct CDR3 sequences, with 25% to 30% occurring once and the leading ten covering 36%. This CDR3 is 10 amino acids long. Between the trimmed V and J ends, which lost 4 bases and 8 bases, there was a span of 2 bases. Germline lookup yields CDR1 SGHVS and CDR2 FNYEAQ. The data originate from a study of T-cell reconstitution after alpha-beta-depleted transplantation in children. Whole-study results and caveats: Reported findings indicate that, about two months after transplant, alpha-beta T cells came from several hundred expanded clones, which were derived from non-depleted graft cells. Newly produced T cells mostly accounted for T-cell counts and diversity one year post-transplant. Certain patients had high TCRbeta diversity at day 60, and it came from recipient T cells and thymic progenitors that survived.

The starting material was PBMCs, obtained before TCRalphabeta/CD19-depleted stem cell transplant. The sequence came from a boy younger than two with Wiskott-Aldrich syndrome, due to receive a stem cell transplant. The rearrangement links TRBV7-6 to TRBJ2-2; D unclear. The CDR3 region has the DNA TGTGCCAGCAGCTCAGGGGAGCTGTTTTTT. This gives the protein CASSSGELFF.